This T cell receptor beta chain was found in a study of blood T cells in healthy people across ages. Findings and caveats of the study: Among T cells, TCR beta diversity per million cells dropped roughly linearly as age rose.

This clonotype came up a few times. What it binds is not known. V trimming: 4 bases; J trimming: 7 bases; junction bases outside the gene matches: 6. The CDR3 is made up of 15 amino acids. The germline V gene has CDR1 SEHNR and CDR2 FQNEAQ (reference sequence). Next came a second PCR, run for roughly 6 to 11 cycles, which used a sample-barcoded 5' primer along with a J-beta primer mix. The authors tagged each cDNA molecule using a template-switch adaptor with 12 random nucleotides. TCRdb analysed the 5' RACE reads with MiXCR anew, one entry per CDR3 protein. The sample consists of about 1.6 million distinct CDR3 sequences, roughly 30% of them appearing once.

Specimen: blood. The clonotype originates from a woman under 40 in good health. This chain connects TRBV7-9 to TRBJ1-4, with 10 bases that match TRBD1. CDR3: CASSSTGTGAEKLFF. The CDR3 DNA reads TGTGCCAGCAGCTCTACCGGGACAGGGGCTGAAAAACTGTTTTTT.